This TCR beta chain is from a study of CD8 T cells in ankylosing spondylitis. Study observations and caveats: Disease-associated clones were reportedly significantly overrepresented in matched ankylosing spondylitis synovial fluid. A CD8+ phenotype characterized the disease-linked clones, which were relatively rare in peripheral blood. Seemingly distinctive of ankylosing spondylitis blood was a TCR beta motif formed by eight highly homologous variants. Reactive arthritis synovial fluid and blood were previously reported to contain some motif variants.

Quantitative barcoded 5'-RACE was used to prepare TCR beta libraries. TCRdb analysed the 5' RACE reads with MiXCR anew, one entry per CDR3 protein. The data contain a few hundred thousand distinct CDR3 sequences, about 22% of them seen just once; the ten biggest clones take up about a sixth. This clonotype was detected ten times or more. Its cognate antigen is unknown. Per germline, CDR1 SGHRS and CDR2 YFSETQ. This CDR3 region has 13 residues. Trimming took 2 bases from V and 3 from J; bases not matched to a gene: 2. This receptor was identified in a male donor with ankylosing spondylitis. The chain combines TRBV5-1 with TRBJ2-7; 7 bases agree with TRBD2. Source material: blood, either unsorted or a sorted T cell fraction (not recorded which). CDR3 amino acids: CASSFGTIYEQYF. As DNA, the CDR3 is TGCGCCAGCAGCTTCGGGACTATCTACGAGCAGTACTTC.